This T cell receptor (beta chain) was recovered during a study of identical twins. Study-level results: The more abundant beta clonotypes in cord blood had fewer insertions, and memory repertoires did not show this.

The CDR3 spans 13 residues. V was cut by 7 bases and J by 4 bases, with 11 bases left in between. MiXCR was run by TCRdb on the 5' RACE reads, yielding one entry per CDR3 protein. The table shows 150,000 or so distinct CDR3 sequences, with under 4.5% occurring only once. This clonotype was seen at least ten times. The antigen is not known. This clonotype originated in a man in his late teens or twenties in good health. Sequencing was carried out using memory T cells sorted from blood. The rearrangement links TRBV12-3 or TRBV12-4 to TRBJ1-5; possibly TRBD1 for D (5 bases). This CDR3 is CASTWGRNQPQHF. Written as DNA, the CDR3 is TGTGCCAGCACCTGGGGGAGAAATCAGCCCCAGCATTTT.